This T cell receptor (beta chain) originates from a study of blood T cell repertoires in COVID-19. Whole-study context: Sites in the United States, Italy and Spain provided acute and convalescent COVID-19 samples. The analysed material was cDNA or gDNA that came from T cells, B-cell-depleted T cells, or PBMCs.

CDR1 and CDR2 (germline): MNHEY, SMNVEV (reference sequence). This CDR3 region has 13 residues. The V end was cut by 4 bases, the J end by 9 bases, with 13 bases between. How the authors handled the data: Estimation of nucleated cell counts relied on the amplification of reference gene primers. TCRdb keeps only in-frame clones here, not all; method: immunoSEQ multiplex PCR. That table is the source of V, J and clone size, and D and trimming were worked out from the DNA. This sample has roughly 150,000 clones, with roughly 80% found just once. What was sequenced was peripheral blood. V usage is TRBV27 and J usage is TRBJ1-5; D may be TRBD1 (6 bases). This receptor was taken from a woman of 80 years or more with acute or convalescent COVID-19. This CDR3 reads CASSWAGEGPQHF. CDR3 nucleotides: TGTGCCAGCAGTTGGGCAGGGGAAGGGCCCCAGCATTTT.